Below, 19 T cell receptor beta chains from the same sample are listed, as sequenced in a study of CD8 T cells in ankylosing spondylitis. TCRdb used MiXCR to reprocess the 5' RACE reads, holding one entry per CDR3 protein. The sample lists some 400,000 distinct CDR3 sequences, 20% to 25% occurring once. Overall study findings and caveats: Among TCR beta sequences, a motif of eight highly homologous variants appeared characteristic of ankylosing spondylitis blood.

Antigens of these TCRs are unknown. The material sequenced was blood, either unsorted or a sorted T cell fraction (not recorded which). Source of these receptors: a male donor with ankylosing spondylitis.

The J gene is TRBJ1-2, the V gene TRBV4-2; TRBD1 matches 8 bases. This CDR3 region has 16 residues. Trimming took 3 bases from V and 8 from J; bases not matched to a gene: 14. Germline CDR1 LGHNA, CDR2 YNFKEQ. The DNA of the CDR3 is TGTGCCAGCAGCCATAATGCCGGGACAGGATGGGGCGGCTACACCTTC. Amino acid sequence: CASSHNAGTGWGGYTF.

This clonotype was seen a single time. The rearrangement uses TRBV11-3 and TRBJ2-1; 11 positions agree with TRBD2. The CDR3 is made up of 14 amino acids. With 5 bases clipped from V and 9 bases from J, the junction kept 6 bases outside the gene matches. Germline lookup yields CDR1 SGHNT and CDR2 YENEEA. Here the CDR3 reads CASSLSGRAGEQFF. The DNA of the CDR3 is TGTGCCAGCAGCCTTAGCGGGAGGGCGGGTGAGCAGTTCTTC.

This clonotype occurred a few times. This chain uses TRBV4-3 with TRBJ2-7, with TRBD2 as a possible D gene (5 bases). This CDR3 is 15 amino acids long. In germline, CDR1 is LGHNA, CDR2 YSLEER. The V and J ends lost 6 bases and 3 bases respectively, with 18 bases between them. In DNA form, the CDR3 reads TGCGCCAGCAGTCCAATCGGGGATGATCGCTACGAGCAGTACTTC. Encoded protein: CASSPIGDDRYEQYF.

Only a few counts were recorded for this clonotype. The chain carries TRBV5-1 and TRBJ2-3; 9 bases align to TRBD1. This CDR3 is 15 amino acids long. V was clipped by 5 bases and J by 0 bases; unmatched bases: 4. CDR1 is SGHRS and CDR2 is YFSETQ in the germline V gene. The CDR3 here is CASSTGTGSTDTQYF. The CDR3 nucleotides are TGCGCCAGCAGTACCGGGACAGGGAGCACAGATACGCAGTATTTT.

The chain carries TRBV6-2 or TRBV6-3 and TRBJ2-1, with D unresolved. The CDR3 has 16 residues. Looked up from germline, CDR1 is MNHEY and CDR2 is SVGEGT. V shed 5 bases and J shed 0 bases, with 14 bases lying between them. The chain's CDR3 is CASSPPQDDSYNEQFF. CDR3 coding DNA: TGTGCCAGCAGTCCCCCCCAGGACGACTCCTACAATGAGCAGTTCTTC.

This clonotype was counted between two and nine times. Written as DNA, the CDR3 is TGTGCCAGCAGCCCCCGGGACAGCTCCTACGAGCAGTACTTC. Its protein is CASSPRDSSYEQYF. The chain couples TRBV7-8 to TRBJ2-7; 7 nucleotides align to TRBD1. This CDR3 contains 14 residues. Trimming removed 5 bases from V and 0 bases from J; junction bases left unmatched: 4. The germline CDR1 and CDR2 sequences are SGHVS and FQNEAQ.

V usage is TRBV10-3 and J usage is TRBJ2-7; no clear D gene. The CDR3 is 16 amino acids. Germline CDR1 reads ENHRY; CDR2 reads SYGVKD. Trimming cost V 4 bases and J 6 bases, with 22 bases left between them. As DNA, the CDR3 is TGTGCCATCAGTGGGCTGATTTCCCAGGCCAATGGCGAGCAGTACTTC. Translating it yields CAISGLISQANGEQYF.

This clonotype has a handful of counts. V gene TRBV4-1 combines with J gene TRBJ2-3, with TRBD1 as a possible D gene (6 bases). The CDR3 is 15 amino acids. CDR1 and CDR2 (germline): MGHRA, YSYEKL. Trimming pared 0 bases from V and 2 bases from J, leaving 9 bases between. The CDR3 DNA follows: TGCGCCAGCAGCCAAGATGACAGGATCACAGATACGCAGTATTTT. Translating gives CASSQDDRITDTQYF.

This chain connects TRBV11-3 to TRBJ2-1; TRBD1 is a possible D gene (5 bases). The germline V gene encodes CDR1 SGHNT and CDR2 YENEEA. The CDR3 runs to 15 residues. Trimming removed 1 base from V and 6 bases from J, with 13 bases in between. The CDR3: CASSLGQQGRNEQFF. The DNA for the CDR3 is TGTGCCAGCAGCTTAGGACAGCAGGGTCGCAATGAGCAGTTCTTC.

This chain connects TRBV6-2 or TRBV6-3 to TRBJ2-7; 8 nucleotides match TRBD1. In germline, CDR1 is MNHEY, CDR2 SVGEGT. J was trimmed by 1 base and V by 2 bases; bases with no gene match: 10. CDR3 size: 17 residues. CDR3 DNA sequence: TGTGCCAGCAGTTACACCCTCGGTAGGACAGGGTCCTACGAGCAGTACTTC. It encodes CASSYTLGRTGSYEQYF.

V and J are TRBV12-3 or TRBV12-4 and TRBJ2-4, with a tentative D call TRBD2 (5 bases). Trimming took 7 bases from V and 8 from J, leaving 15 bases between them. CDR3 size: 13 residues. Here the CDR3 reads CASTPGLPDIQYF. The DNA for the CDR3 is TGTGCCAGCACCCCCGGACTGCCAGACATTCAGTACTTC.

CDR3 nucleotide sequence: TGCAGTGCTAGAGATCAGGGGGACACTGAAGCTTTCTTT. Its protein product is CSARDQGDTEAFF. V and J are TRBV20-1 and TRBJ1-1; TRBD1 matches 7 bases. With 0 bases clipped from V and 3 bases from J, the junction kept 1 base outside the gene matches. CDR3 size: 13 residues. Germline V gene lookup returns CDR1 DFQATT and CDR2 SNEGSKA (reference sequence).

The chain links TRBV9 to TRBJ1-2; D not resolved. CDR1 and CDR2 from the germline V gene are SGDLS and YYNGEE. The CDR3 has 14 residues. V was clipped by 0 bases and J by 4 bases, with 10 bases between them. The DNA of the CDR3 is TGTGCCAGCAGCGTAGCGCAGACCTTCTATGGCTACACCTTC. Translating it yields CASSVAQTFYGYTF.

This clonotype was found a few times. The CDR3 coding sequence is TGTGCCACCAGTGATCCAAGCGAGGGGGCCAAAAACATTCAGTACTTC. Its protein product is CATSDPSEGAKNIQYF. The chain uses TRBV24-1 and TRBJ2-4; D may correspond to TRBD1 or TRBD2 (5 bases each). This CDR3 is 16 amino acids long. Trimming removed 3 bases at V and 1 base at J, with 12 bases between. Germline V gives CDR1 KGHDR, CDR2 SFDVKD.

CDR3 in amino acids: CASSQPTSSGQETQYF. For the CDR3, the DNA is TGTGCCAGCAGCCAGCCCACCTCTAGCGGCCAAGAGACCCAGTACTTC. V usage is TRBV4-2 and J usage is TRBJ2-5; TRBD2 matches at 7 bases. CDR3 size: 16 residues. V shed 3 bases and J 1 base; nucleotides not matched to a gene: 8. Germline-derived CDR1 and CDR2 are LGHNA and YNFKEQ.

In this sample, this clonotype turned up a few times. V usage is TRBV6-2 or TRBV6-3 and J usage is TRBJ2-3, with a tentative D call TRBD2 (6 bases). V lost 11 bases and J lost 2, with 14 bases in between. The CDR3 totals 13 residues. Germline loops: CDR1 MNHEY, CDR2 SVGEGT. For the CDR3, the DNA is TGTGCCTGCTGGGGACTTAACACAGATACGCAGTATTTT. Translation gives CACWGLNTDTQYF.

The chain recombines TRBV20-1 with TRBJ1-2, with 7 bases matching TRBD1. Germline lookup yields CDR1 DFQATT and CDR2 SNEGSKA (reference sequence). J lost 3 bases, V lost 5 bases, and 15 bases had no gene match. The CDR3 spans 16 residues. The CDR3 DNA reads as TGCAGTGCTTGGGACAGATCAGGGGGAGGAGACTATGGCTACACCTTC. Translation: CSAWDRSGGGDYGYTF.

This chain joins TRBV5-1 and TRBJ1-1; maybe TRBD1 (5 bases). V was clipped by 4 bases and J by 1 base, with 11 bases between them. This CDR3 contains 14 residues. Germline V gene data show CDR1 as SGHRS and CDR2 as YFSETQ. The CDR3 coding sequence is TGCGCCAGCAGCCACCAGACAGCGAACACTGAAGCTTTCTTT. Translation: CASSHQTANTEAFF.

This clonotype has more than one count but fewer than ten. For the CDR3, the DNA is TGTGCCATCAGGGGAGCCTCCGGTTCCTACAATGAGCAGTTCTTC. Translated: CAIRGASGSYNEQFF. The gene calls are TRBV10-3 and TRBJ2-1; D perhaps matches TRBD2 (5 bases). This CDR3 spans 15 amino acids. Per the germline V gene, CDR1 is ENHRY and CDR2 is SYGVKD. Trimming removed 6 bases from V and 1 base from J, with 13 bases in between.